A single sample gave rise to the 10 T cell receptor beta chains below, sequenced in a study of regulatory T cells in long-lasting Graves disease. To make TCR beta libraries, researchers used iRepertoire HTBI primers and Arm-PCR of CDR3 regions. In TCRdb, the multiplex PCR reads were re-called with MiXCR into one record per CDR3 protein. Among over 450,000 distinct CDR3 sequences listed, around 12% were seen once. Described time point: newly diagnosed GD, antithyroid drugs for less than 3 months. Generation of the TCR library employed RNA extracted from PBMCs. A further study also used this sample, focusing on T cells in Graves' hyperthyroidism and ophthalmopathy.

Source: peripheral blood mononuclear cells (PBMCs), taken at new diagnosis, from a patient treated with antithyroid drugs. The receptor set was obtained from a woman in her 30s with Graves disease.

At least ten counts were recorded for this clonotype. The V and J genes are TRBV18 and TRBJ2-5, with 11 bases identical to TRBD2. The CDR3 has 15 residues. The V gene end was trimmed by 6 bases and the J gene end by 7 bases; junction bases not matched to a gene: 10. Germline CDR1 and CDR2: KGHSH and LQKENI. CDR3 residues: CASSQLAGESGTQYF. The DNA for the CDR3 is TGTGCCAGCTCTCAACTAGCGGGAGAGTCGGGGACCCAGTACTTC.

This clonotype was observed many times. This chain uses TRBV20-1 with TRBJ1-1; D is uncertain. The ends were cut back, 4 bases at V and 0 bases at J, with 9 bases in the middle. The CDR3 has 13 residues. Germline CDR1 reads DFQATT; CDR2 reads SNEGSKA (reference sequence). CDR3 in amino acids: CSATRTVNTEAFF. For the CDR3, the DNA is TGCAGTGCTACCCGGACGGTGAACACTGAAGCTTTCTTT.

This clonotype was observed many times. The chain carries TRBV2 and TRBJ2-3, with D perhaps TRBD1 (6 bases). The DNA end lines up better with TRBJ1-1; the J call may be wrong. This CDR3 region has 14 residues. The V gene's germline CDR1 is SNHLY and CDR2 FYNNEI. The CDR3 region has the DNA TGTGCCAGCGAATCCGGGGGCGGGAACACTGAAGCTTTCTTT. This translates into CASESGGGNTEAFF.

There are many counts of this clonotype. The CDR3 is CATSDGGTEAFF. The CDR3 DNA is TGTGCCACCAGTGATGGAGGGACTGAAGCTTTCTTT. J is TRBJ1-1 and V is TRBV24-1; D gene unclear. Germline assignment: CDR1 KGHDR and CDR2 SFDVKD. Between the trimmed V and J ends, which lost 3 bases and 5 bases, there was a span of 6 bases. CDR3 length: 12 residues.

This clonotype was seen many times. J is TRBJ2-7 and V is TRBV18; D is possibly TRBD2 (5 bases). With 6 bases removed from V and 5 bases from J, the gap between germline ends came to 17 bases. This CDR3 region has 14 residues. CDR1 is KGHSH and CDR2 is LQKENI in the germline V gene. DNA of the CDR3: TGTGCCAGCTCTCCCAGTGAGGGAAAACACGAGCAGTACTTC. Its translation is CASSPSEGKHEQYF. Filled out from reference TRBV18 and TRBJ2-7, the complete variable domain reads NAGVMQNPRHLVRRRGQEARLRCSPMKGHSHVYWYRQLPEEGLKFMVYLQKENIIDESGMPKERFSAEFPKEGPSILRIQQVVRGDSAAYFCASSPSEGKHEQYFGPGTRLTVT.

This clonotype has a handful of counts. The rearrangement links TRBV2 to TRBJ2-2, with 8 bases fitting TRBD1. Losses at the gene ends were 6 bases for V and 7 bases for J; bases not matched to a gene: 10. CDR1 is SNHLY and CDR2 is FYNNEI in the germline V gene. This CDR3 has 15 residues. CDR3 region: CASSGDRGVGGELFF. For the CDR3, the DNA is TGTGCCAGCAGCGGCGACAGGGGAGTTGGCGGGGAGCTGTTTTTT.

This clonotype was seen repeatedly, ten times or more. CDR3 in DNA: TGTGCCAGCAGCTTGCGCACCGGGGGAGGCTATGGCTACACCTTC. Translating it yields CASSLRTGGGYGYTF. The chain is built from TRBV7-2 and TRBJ1-2; D is perhaps TRBD1 (5 bases). The CDR3 has 15 amino acids. The germline V gene has CDR1 SGHTA and CDR2 FQGNSA. V was pared by 3 bases and J by 4 bases, with 15 bases between.

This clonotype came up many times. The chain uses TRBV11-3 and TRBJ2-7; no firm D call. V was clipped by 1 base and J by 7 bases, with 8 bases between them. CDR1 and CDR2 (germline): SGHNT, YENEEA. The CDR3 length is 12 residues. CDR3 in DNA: TGTGCCAGCAGCTTAGGAAGGACGGAGCAGTACTTC. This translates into CASSLGRTEQYF.

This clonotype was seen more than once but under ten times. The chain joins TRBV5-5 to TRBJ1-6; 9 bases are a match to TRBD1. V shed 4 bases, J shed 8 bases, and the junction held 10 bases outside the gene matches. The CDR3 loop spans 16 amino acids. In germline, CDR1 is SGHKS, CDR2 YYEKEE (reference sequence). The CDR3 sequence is CASSPRTGTGYSPLHF. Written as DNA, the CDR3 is TGTGCCAGCAGCCCACGGACCGGGACAGGGTATTCACCCCTCCACTTT.

This chain's CDR3 is CASSDYGGNQPQHF. CDR3 sequence (DNA): TGTGCCAGCAGTGACTATGGTGGCAATCAGCCCCAGCATTTT. The V and J genes are TRBV6-1 and TRBJ1-5; D ambiguous. The CDR3 spans 14 residues. CDR1 is MNHNS and CDR2 is SASEGT in the germline V gene. V lost 3 bases and J lost 2, with 8 bases in between.